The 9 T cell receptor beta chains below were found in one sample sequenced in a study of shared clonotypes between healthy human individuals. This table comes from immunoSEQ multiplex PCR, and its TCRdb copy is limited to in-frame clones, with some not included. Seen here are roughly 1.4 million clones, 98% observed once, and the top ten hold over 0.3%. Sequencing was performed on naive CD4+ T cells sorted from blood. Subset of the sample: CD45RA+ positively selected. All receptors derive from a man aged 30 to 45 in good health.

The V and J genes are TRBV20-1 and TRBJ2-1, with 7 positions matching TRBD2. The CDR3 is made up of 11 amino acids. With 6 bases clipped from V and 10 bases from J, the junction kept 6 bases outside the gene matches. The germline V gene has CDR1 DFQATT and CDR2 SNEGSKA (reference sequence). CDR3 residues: CSAPGLPEQFF. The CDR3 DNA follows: TGCAGTGCCCCGGGACTACCGGAGCAGTTCTTC.

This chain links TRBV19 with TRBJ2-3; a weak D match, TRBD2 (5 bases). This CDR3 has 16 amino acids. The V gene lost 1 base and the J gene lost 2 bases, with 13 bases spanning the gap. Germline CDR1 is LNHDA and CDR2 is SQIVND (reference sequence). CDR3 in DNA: TGTGCCAGTAGTATAGTCGGGGTCCAATCCACAGATACGCAGTATTTT. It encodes CASSIVGVQSTDTQYF.

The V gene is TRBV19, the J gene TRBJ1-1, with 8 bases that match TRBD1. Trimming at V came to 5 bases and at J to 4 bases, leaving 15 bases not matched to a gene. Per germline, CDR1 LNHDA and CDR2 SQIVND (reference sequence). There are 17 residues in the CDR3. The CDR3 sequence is CASSLLQGAYQGTEAFF. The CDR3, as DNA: TGTGCCAGTAGTCTACTGCAGGGGGCCTACCAGGGCACTGAAGCTTTCTTT. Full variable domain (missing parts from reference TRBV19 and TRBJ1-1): DGGITQSPKYLFRKEGQNVTLSCEQNLNHDAMYWYRQDPGQGLRLIYYSQIVNDFQKGDIAEGYSVSREKKESFPLTVTSAQKNPTAFYLCASSLLQGAYQGTEAFFGQGTRLTVV.

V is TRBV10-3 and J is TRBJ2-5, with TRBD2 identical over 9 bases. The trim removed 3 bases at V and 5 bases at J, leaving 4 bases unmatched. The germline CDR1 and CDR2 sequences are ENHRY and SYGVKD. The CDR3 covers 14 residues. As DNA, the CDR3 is TGTGCCATCAGTGAAAGGACTAGCGTGGAGACCCAGTACTTC. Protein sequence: CAISERTSVETQYF.

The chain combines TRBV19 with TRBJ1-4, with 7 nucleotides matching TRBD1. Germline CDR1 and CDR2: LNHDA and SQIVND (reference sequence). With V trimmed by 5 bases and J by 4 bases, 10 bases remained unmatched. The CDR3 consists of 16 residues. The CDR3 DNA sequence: TGTGCCAGTAGTTCGAGGGGGCAGAGGAGTAATGAAAAACTGTTTTTT. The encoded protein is CASSSRGQRSNEKLFF.

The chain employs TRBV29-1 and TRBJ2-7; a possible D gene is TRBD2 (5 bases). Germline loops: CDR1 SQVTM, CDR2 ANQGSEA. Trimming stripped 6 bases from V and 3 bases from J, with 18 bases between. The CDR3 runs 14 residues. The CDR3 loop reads CSVVATRGGYEQYF. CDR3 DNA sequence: TGCAGCGTCGTAGCAACTAGAGGCGGCTACGAGCAGTACTTC.

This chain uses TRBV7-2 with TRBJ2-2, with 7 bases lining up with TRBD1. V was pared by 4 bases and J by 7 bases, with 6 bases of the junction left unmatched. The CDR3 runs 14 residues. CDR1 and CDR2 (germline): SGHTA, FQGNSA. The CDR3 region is CASSSTGMGGELFF. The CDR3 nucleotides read TGTGCCAGCAGCTCGACAGGGATGGGCGGGGAGCTGTTTTTT.

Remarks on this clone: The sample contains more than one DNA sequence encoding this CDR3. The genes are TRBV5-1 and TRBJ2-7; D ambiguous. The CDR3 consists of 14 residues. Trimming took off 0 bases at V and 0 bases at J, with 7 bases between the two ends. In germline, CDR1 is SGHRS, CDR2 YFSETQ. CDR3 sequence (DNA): TGCGCCAGCAGCTTGGAGGGATTCTCCTACGAGCAGTACTTC. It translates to CASSLEGFSYEQYF.

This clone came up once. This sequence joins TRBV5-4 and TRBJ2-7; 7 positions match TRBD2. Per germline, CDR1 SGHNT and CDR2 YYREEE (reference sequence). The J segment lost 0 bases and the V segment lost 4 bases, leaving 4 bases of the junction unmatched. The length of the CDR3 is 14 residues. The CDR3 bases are TGTGCCAGCAGCCCCGTAGCGGGCTCCTACGAGCAGTACTTC. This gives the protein CASSPVAGSYEQYF.